Following are 30 T cell receptor beta chains from one sample sequenced in a study of shared clonotypes between healthy human individuals. CD8 cells classed as naive were CD45RO-negative and positively selected for CCR7, excluding terminally differentiated effector memory CD45RA+ cells. TCRdb's table, derived via immunoSEQ multiplex PCR, lists solely in-frame clones and lacks some. Among about 1,800,000 clones, approximately 95% were seen once, and the ten largest hold less than 1.5%. The sequencing input was naive CD8+ T cells sorted from blood. The receptors were sampled from a man between 18 and 29 years old in good health.

V usage is TRBV15 and J usage is TRBJ2-3; D is unresolved. Germline loops: CDR1 LNHNV, CDR2 YYDKDF (reference sequence). The ends were cut back, 5 bases at V and 5 bases at J, with 11 bases in the middle. The CDR3 contains 13 residues. CDR3 protein: CATSSWLGDTQYF. CDR3 DNA sequence: TGTGCCACCAGCTCATGGCTTGGAGATACGCAGTATTTT.

This clone was seen just once. The chain combines TRBV7-3 with TRBJ2-1, with D perhaps TRBD1 (5 bases). The CDR3 runs to 15 residues. Germline CDR1 is SGHTA and CDR2 is FQGTGA. V lost 2 bases, J lost 3 bases, and 11 bases lay in between. The CDR3 region is CASSLAGNGYNEQFF. DNA for the CDR3: TGTGCCAGCAGCTTAGCAGGGAATGGCTACAATGAGCAGTTCTTC.

CDR3 loop: CASSFRDRGYEQYF. The CDR3 DNA follows: TGTGCCAGCAGCTTTAGGGACAGGGGGTACGAGCAGTACTTC. The chain uses TRBV7-3 and TRBJ2-7, with 11 bases lining up with TRBD1. J was trimmed by 4 bases and V by 3 bases; bases with no gene match: 2. CDR3 size: 14 residues. Germline values: CDR1 SGHTA, CDR2 FQGTGA.

The CDR3 DNA sequence: TGTGCCAGTAGTATAGCGGGAGAAAACTCAGATACGCAGTATTTT. It specifies CASSIAGENSDTQYF. The chain is built from TRBV19 and TRBJ2-3, with D possibly being TRBD2 (6 bases). Germline CDR1 reads LNHDA; CDR2 reads SQIVND (reference sequence). The V end was cut by 1 base, the J end by 4 bases, with 12 bases between. The CDR3 length is 15 residues. The full variable domain, in which reference TRBV19 and TRBJ2-3 provide the parts outside the CDR3, is DGGITQSPKYLFRKEGQNVTLSCEQNLNHDAMYWYRQDPGQGLRLIYYSQIVNDFQKGDIAEGYSVSREKKESFPLTVTSAQKNPTAFYLCASSIAGENSDTQYFGPGTRLTVL.

In its sample, this clone was seen once. Different DNA sequences within this sample yield the same CDR3. The chain uses TRBV13 and TRBJ2-7, with TRBD1 matching 9 bases. The junction had 7 bases not matched to a gene; V was cut back by 3 bases and J by 7 bases. Germline assignment: CDR1 PRHDT and CDR2 FYEKMQ (reference sequence). This CDR3 contains 14 residues. The chain's CDR3 is CASSLGTGYEEQYF. The CDR3 DNA reads TGTGCCAGCAGCTTGGGGACAGGGTACGAGGAGCAGTACTTC.

The chain has TRBV5-1 and TRBJ2-1, with no clear D. Germline V gene lookup returns CDR1 SGHRS and CDR2 YFSETQ. This CDR3 has 12 residues. V was shortened by 1 base and J by 8 bases, with 7 bases between the two germline ends. The CDR3, as DNA: TGCGCCAGCAGCTTGCTGGGCGATGAGCAGTTCTTC. Translation gives CASSLLGDEQFF. The entire variable domain, with the rest obtained from reference TRBV5-1 and TRBJ2-1, is as follows: KAGVTQTPRYLIKTRGQQVTLSCSPISGHRSVSWYQQTPGQGLQFLFEYFSETQRNKGNFPGRFSGRQFSNSRSEMNVSTLELGDSALYLCASSLLGDEQFFGPGTRLTVL.

This chain links TRBV27 with TRBJ2-3; D may be TRBD1 (5 bases). The CDR3 length is 14 residues. Trimming shortened V by 8 bases and J by 5 bases, and 17 bases separated the two germline ends. The V gene's germline CDR1 is MNHEY and CDR2 SMNVEV (reference sequence). CDR3 nucleotide sequence: TGTGCCAGCGCAAAAGGCCCTAGGGGAGATACGCAGTATTTT. It codes for CASAKGPRGDTQYF.

The gene calls are TRBV5-4 and TRBJ1-2; D not resolved. Germline loops: CDR1 SGHNT, CDR2 YYREEE (reference sequence). This CDR3 contains 11 residues. V lost 0 bases to trimming and J lost 7 bases, with 4 bases between them. Here the CDR3 DNA reads TGTGCCAGCAGCTTGGGTTTTGGCTACACCTTC. Translating it yields CASSLGFGYTF.

Note on this clone: Mismatch with germline at one junction end may stem from a read error. This chain connects TRBV7-7 to TRBJ2-5; 8 positions match TRBD1. Germline V gene lookup returns CDR1 SSHAT and CDR2 FNYEAQ (reference sequence). The CDR3 consists of 13 residues. The CDR3 sequence: CASSSDRAETQYF. CDR3 DNA: TGTGCTAGCAGCTCGGACAGGGCGGAGACCCAGTACTTC.

The gene calls are TRBV27 and TRBJ1-5, with TRBD1 matching 7 bases. Per the germline V gene, CDR1 is MNHEY and CDR2 is SMNVEV (reference sequence). Trimming took 4 bases from V and 7 from J; bases not matched to a gene: 7. The CDR3 loop spans 14 amino acids. This CDR3 is CASSSGQAWQPQHF. CDR3 in DNA: TGTGCCAGCAGTTCAGGACAGGCCTGGCAGCCCCAGCATTTT.

The chain links TRBV27 to TRBJ2-6; D unclear. V was pared by 6 bases and J by 0 bases, with 9 bases between. The CDR3 covers 15 residues. Germline V gene data show CDR1 as MNHEY and CDR2 as SMNVEV (reference sequence). CDR3 sequence reads: CASRGSFSGANVLTF. The DNA of the CDR3 is TGTGCCAGCAGAGGAAGCTTCTCTGGGGCCAACGTCCTGACTTTC.

The chain has TRBV5-1 and TRBJ2-7, with unresolved D. CDR1 SGHRS and CDR2 YFSETQ come from the germline V gene. The CDR3 spans 15 residues. Trimming took 2 bases from V and 2 from J, leaving 14 bases between them. Written as DNA, the CDR3 is TGCGCCAGCAGCTTATCAAGCGCAGCTACCTACGAGCAGTACTTC. As protein: CASSLSSAATYEQYF. Supplemented by reference TRBV5-1 and TRBJ2-7, the full variable domain reads KAGVTQTPRYLIKTRGQQVTLSCSPISGHRSVSWYQQTPGQGLQFLFEYFSETQRNKGNFPGRFSGRQFSNSRSEMNVSTLELGDSALYLCASSLSSAATYEQYFGPGTRLTVT.

The chain links TRBV6-1 to TRBJ2-7; D gene ambiguous. The V end was cut by 0 bases, the J end by 4 bases, with 4 bases between. CDR1 is MNHNS and CDR2 is SASEGT in the germline V gene. The CDR3 runs 12 residues. This CDR3 reads CASSEAIYEQYF. In DNA form, the CDR3 reads TGTGCCAGCAGTGAAGCGATATACGAGCAGTACTTC.

The chain joins TRBV19 to TRBJ2-7; possibly TRBD1 or TRBD2 for D (5 bases each). Germline CDR1 is LNHDA and CDR2 is SQIVND (reference sequence). The CDR3 extends over 13 amino acids. The V and J ends lost 5 bases and 5 bases respectively, with 13 bases between them. The CDR3 spells CASSLGTPDEQYF. As DNA, the CDR3 is TGTGCCAGTAGTTTGGGGACCCCGGACGAGCAGTACTTC.

This chain uses TRBV7-8 with TRBJ2-3, with TRBD2 as a possible D gene (7 bases). V was cut by 5 bases and J by 3 bases, with 15 bases left in between. CDR1 and CDR2 from the germline V gene are SGHVS and FQNEAQ. CDR3 length equals 15 residues. The CDR3 loop is CASSTAGEGTDTQYF. DNA of the CDR3: TGTGCCAGCAGCACAGCAGGGGAGGGGACAGATACGCAGTATTTT. Using reference TRBV7-8 and TRBJ2-3 for the parts outside the CDR3, the full variable domain is GAGVSQSPRYKVAKRGQDVALRCDPISGHVSLFWYQQALGQGPEFLTYFQNEAQLDKSGLPSDRFFAERPEGSVSTLKIQRTQQEDSAVYLCASSTAGEGTDTQYFGPGTRLTVL.

The V gene is TRBV7-9, the J gene TRBJ1-5, with a possible D match to TRBD1 (5 bases). The germline gives CDR1 SEHNR, CDR2 FQNEAQ (reference sequence). Trimming removed 3 bases at V and 3 bases at J, with 9 bases between. The CDR3 is made up of 14 amino acids. CDR3 nucleotide sequence: TGTGCCAGCAGCTTCGCAGGGATCAATCAGCCCCAGCATTTT. Translated, it gives CASSFAGINQPQHF.

The chain links TRBV25-1 to TRBJ2-1, with 7 bases identical to TRBD2. J was trimmed by 3 bases and V by 4 bases; bases with no gene match: 6. The CDR3 has 15 amino acids. CDR1 MGHDK and CDR2 SYGVNS come from the germline V gene. The CDR3 sequence is CASSGRLAVYNEQFF. CDR3 DNA: TGTGCCAGCAGTGGACGGCTAGCGGTCTACAATGAGCAGTTCTTC.

This chain joins TRBV28 and TRBJ2-7; D possibly uses TRBD1 or TRBD2 (5 bases each). Between the trimmed V and J ends, which lost 7 bases and 7 bases, there was a span of 14 bases. CDR1 is MDHEN, CDR2 SYDVKM, per germline. This CDR3 has 12 residues. The CDR3 sequence is CASTTSGPEQYF. CDR3 DNA sequence: TGTGCCAGCACGACCTCGGGACCGGAGCAGTACTTC.

The chain is built from TRBV13 and TRBJ2-3; TRBD2 agrees at 8 bases. Per germline, CDR1 PRHDT and CDR2 FYEKMQ (reference sequence). The CDR3 length is 17 residues. V lost 0 bases and J lost 1; bases outside the gene matches: 6. CDR3 DNA: TGTGCCAGCAGCTTAGGCCGAACGGGAGGGGGCACAGATACGCAGTATTTT. Protein: CASSLGRTGGGTDTQYF. The whole variable domain, filled in from reference TRBV13 and TRBJ2-3, reads AAGVIQSPRHLIKEKRETATLKCYPIPRHDTVYWYQQGPGQDPQFLISFYEKMQSDKGSIPDRFSAQQFSDYHSELNMSSLELGDSALYFCASSLGRTGGGTDTQYFGPGTRLTVL.

This clone was recorded only once. V gene TRBV6-6 combines with J gene TRBJ1-2; D unresolved. The V end was cut by 4 bases, the J end by 7 bases, with 7 bases between. The CDR3 is 11 residues long. CDR1 is MNHNY and CDR2 is SVGAGI in the germline V gene (reference sequence). The chain's CDR3 is CASSFGGGYTF. The DNA for the CDR3 is TGTGCCAGCAGTTTCGGAGGTGGCTACACCTTC.

V usage is TRBV27 and J usage is TRBJ1-5; 9 bases fit TRBD1. There are 14 residues in the CDR3. Trimming at V came to 6 bases and at J to 7 bases, leaving 7 bases not matched to a gene. CDR1 is MNHEY and CDR2 is SMNVEV in the germline V gene (reference sequence). The CDR3 protein is CASSPTGGYQPQHF. CDR3 DNA sequence: TGTGCCAGCAGCCCTACAGGGGGCTACCAGCCCCAGCATTTT.

Concerning this clone itself: Other DNA sequences in this sample translate to the same CDR3. CDR3 DNA: TGTGCCAGCAGCTTAAGGTCACCCTACGAGCAGTACTTC. Its protein product is CASSLRSPYEQYF. J is TRBJ2-7 and V is TRBV11-2; D remains unclear. The V and J ends lost 2 bases and 2 bases respectively, with 7 bases between them. Germline loops: CDR1 SGHAT, CDR2 FQNNGV. The CDR3 has 13 amino acids.

The sample holds one count of this clone. The chain has TRBV27 and TRBJ2-7; the match to TRBD2 covers 10 bases. The V gene's germline CDR1 is MNHEY and CDR2 SMNVEV (reference sequence). Unmatched junction bases numbered 6, after V lost 2 bases and J lost 2 bases. The CDR3 spans 16 residues. This CDR3 is CASSLLTSGETYEQYF. CDR3 DNA sequence: TGTGCCAGCAGTTTACTTACTAGCGGGGAGACCTACGAGCAGTACTTC.

The chain employs TRBV5-4 and TRBJ2-7, with D possibly being TRBD1 (5 bases). The CDR3 sequence is 11 residues long. CDR1 and CDR2 from the germline V gene are SGHNT and YYREEE (reference sequence). The V end was cut by 6 bases, the J end by 7 bases, with 11 bases between. CDR3 DNA sequence: TGTGCCAGCACCCAGGGTGGAGAGCAGTACTTC. Translating gives CASTQGGEQYF. The full variable domain, with the rest looked up from reference TRBV5-4 and TRBJ2-7, is ETGVTQSPTHLIKTRGQQVTLRCSSQSGHNTVSWYQQALGQGPQFIFQYYREEENGRGNFPPRFSGLQFPNYSSELNVNALELDDSALYLCASTQGGEQYFGPGTRLTVT.

The chain employs TRBV6-5 and TRBJ1-2; no reliable D call. Germline loops: CDR1 MNHEY, CDR2 SVGAGI. The V end was cut by 2 bases, the J end by 8 bases, with 18 bases between. This CDR3 contains 15 residues. This CDR3 is CASSYTGSDLYGYTF. CDR3 DNA sequence: TGTGCCAGCAGTTACACGGGCTCGGACTTATACGGCTACACCTTC.

This chain connects TRBV9 to TRBJ2-7, with a weak D call TRBD1 (7 bases). The V end lost 2 bases, the J end lost 6 bases, and 15 bases lay between the germline ends. Germline CDR1 is SGDLS and CDR2 is YYNGEE. This CDR3 contains 14 residues. This chain's CDR3 is CASSVGGTASEQYF. The CDR3, as DNA: TGTGCCAGCAGCGTTGGAGGGACAGCCTCCGAGCAGTACTTC.

This chain uses TRBV6-8 with TRBJ2-2; 15 nucleotides line up with TRBD2. Trimming cost V 8 bases and J 7 bases; bases outside gene matches: 8. The CDR3 contains 16 residues. Germline lookup yields CDR1 MNHGY and CDR2 SAAAGT. CDR3 in amino acids: CASPKRTSGRVGELFF. For the CDR3, the DNA is TGTGCCAGCCCTAAGAGGACTAGCGGGAGGGTCGGGGAGCTGTTTTTT.

The CDR3: CATKPSGAYNEQFF. The CDR3 coding sequence is TGTGCCACCAAGCCTAGCGGGGCCTACAATGAGCAGTTCTTC. The chain is built from TRBV27 and TRBJ2-1; 9 bases match TRBD2. Germline V lookup: CDR1 MNHEY, CDR2 SMNVEV (reference sequence). V gave up 10 bases and J gave up 2 bases; unmatched junction bases: 6. CDR3 length: 14 residues.

This rearrangement joins TRBV11-2 to TRBJ1-1; 7 positions agree with TRBD1. The trim removed 5 bases at V and 12 bases at J, leaving 18 bases unmatched. The germline V gene has CDR1 SGHAT and CDR2 FQNNGV. The CDR3 sequence is 15 residues long. The CDR3 is CASSNRDSLQGETFF. The CDR3 coding sequence is TGTGCCAGCAGCAACCGGGACAGTCTACAAGGGGAGACTTTCTTT.

To note about this clone: The identical CDR3 is also encoded by other nucleotide sequences in the sample. The chain has TRBV28 and TRBJ1-1, with TRBD1 as a possible D gene (6 bases). Germline CDR1 MDHEN, CDR2 SYDVKM. The CDR3 consists of 13 residues. With 2 bases removed from V and 5 bases from J, the gap between germline ends came to 9 bases. The CDR3 loop reads CASSLGGGTEAFF. The CDR3 bases are TGTGCCAGCAGTTTAGGAGGGGGGACTGAAGCTTTCTTT.